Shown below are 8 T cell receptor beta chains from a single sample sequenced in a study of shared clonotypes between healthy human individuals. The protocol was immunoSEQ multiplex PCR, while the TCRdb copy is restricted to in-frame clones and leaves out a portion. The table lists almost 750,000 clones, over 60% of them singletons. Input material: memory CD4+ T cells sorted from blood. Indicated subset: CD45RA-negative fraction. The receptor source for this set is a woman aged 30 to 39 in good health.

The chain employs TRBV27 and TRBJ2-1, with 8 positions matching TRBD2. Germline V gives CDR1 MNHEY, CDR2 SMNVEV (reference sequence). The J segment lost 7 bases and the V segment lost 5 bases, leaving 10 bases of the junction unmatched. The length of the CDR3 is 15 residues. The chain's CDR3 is CASSRPGGRKNEQFF. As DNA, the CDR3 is TGTGCCAGCAGTAGGCCTGGCGGGAGGAAGAATGAGCAGTTCTTC.

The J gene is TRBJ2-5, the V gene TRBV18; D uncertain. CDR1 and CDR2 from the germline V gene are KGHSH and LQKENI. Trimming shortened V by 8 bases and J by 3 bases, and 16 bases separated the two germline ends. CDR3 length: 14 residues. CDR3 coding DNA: TGTGCCAGCGCGACGCCTTATCCAAAAGAGACCCAGTACTTC. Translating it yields CASATPYPKETQYF.

The CDR3 loop is CASTTRGTGKTEAFF. The CDR3 bases are TGTGCCAGTACCACACGAGGGACAGGGAAGACTGAAGCTTTCTTT. This chain joins TRBV19 and TRBJ1-1; 9 bases line up with TRBD1. Germline V lookup: CDR1 LNHDA, CDR2 SQIVND (reference sequence). CDR3 length: 15 residues. Trimming took 7 bases from V and 5 from J; bases not matched to a gene: 11.

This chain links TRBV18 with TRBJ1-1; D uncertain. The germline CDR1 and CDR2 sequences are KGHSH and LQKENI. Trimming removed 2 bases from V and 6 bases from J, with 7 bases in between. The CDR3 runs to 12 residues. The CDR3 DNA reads TGTGCCAGCTCACCAGTCCGATCTGAAGCTTTCTTT. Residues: CASSPVRSEAFF.

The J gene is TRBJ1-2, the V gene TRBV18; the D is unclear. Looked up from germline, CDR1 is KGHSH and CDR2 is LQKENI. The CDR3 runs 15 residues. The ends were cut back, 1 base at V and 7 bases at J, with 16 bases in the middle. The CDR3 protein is CASSPRGPGWIGYTF. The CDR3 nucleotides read TGTGCCAGCTCACCACGGGGTCCCGGGTGGATTGGCTACACCTTC.

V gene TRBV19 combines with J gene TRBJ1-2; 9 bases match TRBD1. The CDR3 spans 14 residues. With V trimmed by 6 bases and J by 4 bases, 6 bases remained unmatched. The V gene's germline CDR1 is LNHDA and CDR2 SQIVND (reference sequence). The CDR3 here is CASRPGQGIYGYTF. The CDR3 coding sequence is TGTGCCAGTAGGCCGGGACAGGGCATCTATGGCTACACCTTC. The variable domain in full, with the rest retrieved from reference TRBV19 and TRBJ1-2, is DGGITQSPKYLFRKEGQNVTLSCEQNLNHDAMYWYRQDPGQGLRLIYYSQIVNDFQKGDIAEGYSVSREKKESFPLTVTSAQKNPTAFYLCASRPGQGIYGYTFGSGTRLTVV.

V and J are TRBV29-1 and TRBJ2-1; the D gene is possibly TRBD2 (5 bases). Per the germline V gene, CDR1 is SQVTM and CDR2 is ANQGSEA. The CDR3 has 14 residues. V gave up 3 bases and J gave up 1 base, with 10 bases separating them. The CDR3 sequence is CSVEDSVSYNEQFF. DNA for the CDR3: TGCAGCGTTGAGGACTCAGTTTCCTACAATGAGCAGTTCTTC.

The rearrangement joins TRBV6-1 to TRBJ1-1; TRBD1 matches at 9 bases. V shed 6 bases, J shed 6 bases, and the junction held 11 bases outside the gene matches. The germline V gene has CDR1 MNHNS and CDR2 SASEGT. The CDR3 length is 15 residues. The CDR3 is CASRAGTGSWSEAFF. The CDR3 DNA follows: TGTGCCAGCAGGGCCGGGACAGGGAGTTGGTCTGAAGCTTTCTTT.